The 2 T cell receptor beta chains listed next were all sequenced from one sample in a study of OX40 agonist ivuxolimab in advanced cancers. The method was immunoSEQ multiplex PCR; TCRdb's version includes in-frame clones alone and lacks a portion of them. The sample includes under 70,000 clones, around nine tenths seen only once; the top ten take 7.6%. Specimen: CD4+ or CD8+ T cells sorted from blood, collected in a trial of the OX40 agonist ivuxolimab. The receptors shown here come from an adult with an advanced solid tumor such as melanoma, head and neck, liver or kidney cancer.

The rearrangement uses TRBV6-5 and TRBJ1-1, with 7 bases fitting TRBD1. The CDR3 is made up of 15 amino acids. Germline-derived CDR1 and CDR2 are MNHEY and SVGAGI. The J segment lost 5 bases and the V segment lost 0 bases, leaving 6 bases of the junction unmatched. The CDR3, as DNA: TGTGCCAGCAGTTACTCGTTGGAGGGGGCGACTGAAGCTTTCTTT. This gives the protein CASSYSLEGATEAFF.

With regard to this clone: This sample includes further DNA sequences coding for the same CDR3. This rearrangement joins TRBV6-5 to TRBJ1-2; no clear D. CDR1 and CDR2 (germline): MNHEY, SVGAGI. The CDR3 runs 14 residues. V lost 2 bases to trimming and J lost 1 base, with 8 bases between them. CDR3 region: CASSYGRLNYGYTF. CDR3 nucleotide sequence: TGTGCCAGCAGTTACGGGAGGCTTAACTATGGCTACACCTTC.